The T cell receptor (beta chain) described here comes from a study of cytomegalovirus exposure and HLA in healthy donors. Looked up from germline, CDR1 is SNHLY and CDR2 is FYNNEI. The CDR3 extends over 13 amino acids. The junction had 13 bases not matched to a gene; V was cut back by 10 bases and J by 8 bases. Findings and limits, study-wide: Rare sequences made up most TCRs, while some public TCRs were found in many donors.

For this clone: Its matching antigen is unknown.

PCR amplification relied on 60 Vbeta primers (plus 13 Jbeta primers). Original analysis: Around 76 million unique TCR beta chains, about 12 million shared, were counted in a later analysis. Method: immunoSEQ multiplex PCR; TCRdb's copy keeps in-frame clones and lacks some. The DNA was the basis for D and trimming; V, J and clone size are from that table. The table records around 95,000 clones, around four fifths of them present only once. The sequenced sample consisted of PBMCs. The chain uses TRBV2 and TRBJ1-2; TRBD1 matches at 7 bases. The sequence was obtained from a man aged 25 to 40 in good health and CMV-seropositive. The CDR3: CATIGTVVSGYTF. DNA for the CDR3: TGTGCCACAATCGGGACAGTAGTAAGCGGCTACACCTTC.